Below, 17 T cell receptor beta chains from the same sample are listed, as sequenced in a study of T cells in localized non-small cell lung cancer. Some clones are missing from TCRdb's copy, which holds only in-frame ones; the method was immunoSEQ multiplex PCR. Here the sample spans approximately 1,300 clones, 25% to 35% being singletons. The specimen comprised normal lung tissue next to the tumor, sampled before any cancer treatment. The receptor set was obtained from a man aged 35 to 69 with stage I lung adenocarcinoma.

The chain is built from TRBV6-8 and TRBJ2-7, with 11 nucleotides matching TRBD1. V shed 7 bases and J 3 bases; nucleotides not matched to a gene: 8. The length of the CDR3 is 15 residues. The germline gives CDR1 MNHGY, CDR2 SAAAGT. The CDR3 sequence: CASNLGGQGVYEQYF. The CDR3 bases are TGTGCCAGCAACCTGGGGGGACAGGGGGTCTACGAGCAGTACTTC.

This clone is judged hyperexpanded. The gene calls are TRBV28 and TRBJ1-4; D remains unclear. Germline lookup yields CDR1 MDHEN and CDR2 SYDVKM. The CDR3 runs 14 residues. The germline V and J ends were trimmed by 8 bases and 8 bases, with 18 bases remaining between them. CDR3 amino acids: CASSSALWSEKLFF. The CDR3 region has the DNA TGTGCCAGCTCCAGTGCTTTGTGGAGCGAAAAACTGTTTTTT.

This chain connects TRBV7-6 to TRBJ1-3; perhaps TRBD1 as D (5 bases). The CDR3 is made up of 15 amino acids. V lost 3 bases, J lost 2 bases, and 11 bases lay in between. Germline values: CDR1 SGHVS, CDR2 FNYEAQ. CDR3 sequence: CASSLGGFTGNTIYF. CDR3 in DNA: TGTGCCAGCAGCTTGGGGGGATTTACTGGAAACACCATATATTTT.

CDR3 DNA: TGTGCCAGCAGCTTTCGCGGGGGGGCCTACAATGAGCAGTTCTTC. Translated, it gives CASSFRGGAYNEQFF. The V call is TRBV7-6, the J call TRBJ2-1, with 9 bases lining up with TRBD2. The CDR3 sequence is 15 residues long. CDR1 and CDR2 from the germline V gene are SGHVS and FNYEAQ. Trimming at V came to 3 bases and at J to 2 bases, leaving 2 bases not matched to a gene.

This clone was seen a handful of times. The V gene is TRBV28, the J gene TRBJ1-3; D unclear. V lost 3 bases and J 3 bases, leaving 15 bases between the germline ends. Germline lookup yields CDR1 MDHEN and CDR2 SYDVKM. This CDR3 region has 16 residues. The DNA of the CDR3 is TGTGCCAGCAGTTTGAGGCAGGCCCTGCTTGGAAACACCATATATTTT. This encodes CASSLRQALLGNTIYF.

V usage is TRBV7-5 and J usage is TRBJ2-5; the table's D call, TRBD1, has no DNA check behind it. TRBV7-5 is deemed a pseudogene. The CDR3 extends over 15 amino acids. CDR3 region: CASSEPQGNQETQYF. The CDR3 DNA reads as TGTGCCAGCAGCGAACCTCAGGGAAACCAAGAGACCCAGTACTTC.

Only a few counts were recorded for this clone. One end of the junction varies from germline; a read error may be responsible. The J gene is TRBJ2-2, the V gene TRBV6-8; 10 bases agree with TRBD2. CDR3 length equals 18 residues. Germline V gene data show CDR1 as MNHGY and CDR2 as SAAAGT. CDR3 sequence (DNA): TGTGCCATCAGTCAACTAGCGGGGAGGGGAGCGAACACCGGGGAGCTGTTTTTT. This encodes CAISQLAGRGANTGELFF.

The CDR3 sequence is CASSLYGTELSNQPQHF. The DNA of the CDR3 is TGTGCCAGCAGTTTATACGGGACAGAACTTAGCAATCAGCCCCAGCATTTT. The gene calls are TRBV28 and TRBJ1-5; TRBD1 aligns across 7 bases. With 1 base clipped from V and 0 bases from J, the junction kept 6 bases outside the gene matches. Germline V gives CDR1 MDHEN, CDR2 SYDVKM. This CDR3 is 17 amino acids long.

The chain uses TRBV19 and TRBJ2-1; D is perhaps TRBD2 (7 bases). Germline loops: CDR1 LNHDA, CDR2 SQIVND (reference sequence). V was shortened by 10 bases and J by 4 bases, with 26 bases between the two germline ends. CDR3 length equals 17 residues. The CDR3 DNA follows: TGTGCCACACACGGGGGCGCAGGGCGGGGGATATACAATGAGCAGTTCTTC. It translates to CATHGGAGRGIYNEQFF.

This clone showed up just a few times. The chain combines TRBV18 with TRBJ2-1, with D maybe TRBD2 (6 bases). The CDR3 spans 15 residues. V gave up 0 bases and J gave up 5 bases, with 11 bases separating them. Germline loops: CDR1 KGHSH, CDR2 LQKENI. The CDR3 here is CASSPPGGDNNEQFF. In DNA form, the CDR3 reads TGTGCCAGCTCACCACCCGGCGGGGATAACAATGAGCAGTTCTTC.

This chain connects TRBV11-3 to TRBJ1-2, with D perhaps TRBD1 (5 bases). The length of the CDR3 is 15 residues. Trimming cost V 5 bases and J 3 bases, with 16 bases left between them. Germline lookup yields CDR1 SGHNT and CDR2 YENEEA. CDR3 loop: CASSAGPGGDYGYTF. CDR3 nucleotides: TGTGCCAGCAGCGCGGGTCCGGGGGGGGACTATGGCTACACCTTC.

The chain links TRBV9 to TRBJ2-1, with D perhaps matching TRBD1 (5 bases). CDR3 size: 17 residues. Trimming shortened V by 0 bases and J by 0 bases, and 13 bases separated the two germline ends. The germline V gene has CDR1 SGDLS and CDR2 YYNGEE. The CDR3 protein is CASSVDQGVGSYNEQFF. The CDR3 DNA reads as TGTGCCAGCAGCGTAGACCAGGGCGTGGGCTCCTACAATGAGCAGTTCTTC.

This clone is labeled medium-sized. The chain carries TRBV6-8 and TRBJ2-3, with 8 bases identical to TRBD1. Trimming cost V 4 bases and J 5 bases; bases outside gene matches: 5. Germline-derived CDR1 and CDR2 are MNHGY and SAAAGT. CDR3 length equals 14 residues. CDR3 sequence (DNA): TGTGCCAGCAGTTTGGGACAGGTTCAAGATACGCAGTATTTT. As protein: CASSLGQVQDTQYF.

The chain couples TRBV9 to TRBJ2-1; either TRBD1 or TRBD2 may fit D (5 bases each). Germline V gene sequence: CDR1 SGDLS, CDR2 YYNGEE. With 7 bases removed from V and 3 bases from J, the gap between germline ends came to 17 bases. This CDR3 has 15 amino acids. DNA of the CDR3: TGTGCCAGCTTCGAGGGGCTCGGGTACTACAATGAGCAGTTCTTC. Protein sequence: CASFEGLGYYNEQFF.

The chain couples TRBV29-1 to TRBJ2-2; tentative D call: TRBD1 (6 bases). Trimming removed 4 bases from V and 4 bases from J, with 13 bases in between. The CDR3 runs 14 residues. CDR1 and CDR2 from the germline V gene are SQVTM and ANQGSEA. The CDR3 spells CSVVQGSGTGELFF. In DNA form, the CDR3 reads TGCAGCGTTGTTCAGGGGTCGGGCACCGGGGAGCTGTTTTTT.

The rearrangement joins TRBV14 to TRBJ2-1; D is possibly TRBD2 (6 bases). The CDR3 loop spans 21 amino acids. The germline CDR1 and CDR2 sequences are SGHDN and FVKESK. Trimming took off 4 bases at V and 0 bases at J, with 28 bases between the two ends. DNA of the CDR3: TGTGCCAGCAGCCGACATGCTGCCGATTCCGGGAGACAAAGCTCCTACAATGAGCAGTTCTTC. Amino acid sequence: CASSRHAADSGRQSSYNEQFF.

DNA of the CDR3: TGTGCCAGCTCTAGCGGGGGCCCCGGGGGCGAGCAGTACTTC. It codes for CASSSGGPGGEQYF. The chain uses TRBV18 and TRBJ2-7; 9 nucleotides align to TRBD2. Germline V gene sequence: CDR1 KGHSH, CDR2 LQKENI. V lost 6 bases to trimming and J lost 6 bases; unmatched junction nucleotides: 9. The CDR3 runs 14 residues.